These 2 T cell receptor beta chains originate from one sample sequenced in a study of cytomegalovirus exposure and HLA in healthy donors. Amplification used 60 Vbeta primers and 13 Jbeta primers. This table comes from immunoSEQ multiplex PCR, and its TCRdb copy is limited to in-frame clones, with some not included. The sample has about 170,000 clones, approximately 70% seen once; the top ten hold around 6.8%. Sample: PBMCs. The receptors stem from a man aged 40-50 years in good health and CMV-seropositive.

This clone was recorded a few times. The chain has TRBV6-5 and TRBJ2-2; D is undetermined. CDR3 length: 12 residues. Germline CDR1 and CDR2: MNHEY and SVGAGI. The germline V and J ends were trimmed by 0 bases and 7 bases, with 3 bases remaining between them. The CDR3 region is CASSYSGGELFF. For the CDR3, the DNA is TGTGCCAGCAGTTACTCCGGCGGGGAGCTGTTTTTT.

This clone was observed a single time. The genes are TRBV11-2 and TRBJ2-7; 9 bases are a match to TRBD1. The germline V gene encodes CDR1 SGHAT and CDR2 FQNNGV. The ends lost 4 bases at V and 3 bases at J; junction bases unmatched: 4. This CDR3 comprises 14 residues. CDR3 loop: CASSYRDRVYEQYF. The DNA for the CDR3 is TGTGCCAGCAGCTACCGGGACAGGGTCTACGAGCAGTACTTC. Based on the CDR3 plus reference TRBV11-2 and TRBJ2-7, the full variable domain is EAGVAQSPRYKIIEKRQSVAFWCNPISGHATLYWYQQILGQGPKLLIQFQNNGVVDDSQLPKDRFSAERLKGVDSTLKIQPAKLEDSAVYLCASSYRDRVYEQYFGPGTRLTVT.